This entry lists 25 T cell receptor beta chains sequenced from one sample in a study of T-cell reconstitution after alpha-beta-depleted transplantation in children. TCRbeta library construction was performed incorporating unique molecular identifiers. TCRdb re-called the PCR reads with MiXCR, one entry per CDR3 protein. The data contain about 150,000 distinct CDR3 sequences, roughly 11% of them singletons. This specimen consisted of PBMCs, obtained before TCRalphabeta/CD19-depleted stem cell transplant. These receptors all come from a boy between 2 and 15 years old with acute myeloid leukemia, due to receive a stem cell transplant.

This clonotype was counted ten times or more. The gene calls are TRBV12-5 and TRBJ2-2; D unclear. V lost 6 bases and J 7 bases, leaving 9 bases between the germline ends. Looked up from germline, CDR1 is LGHNT and CDR2 is FRNRAP. The CDR3 runs 12 residues. The CDR3 DNA reads TGTGCTAGTGGCGTATCGGGCGGGGAGCTGTTTTTT. Its translation is CASGVSGGELFF.

This clonotype was detected many times. The chain carries TRBV18 and TRBJ1-1, with D tentatively TRBD1 (5 bases). Germline V gene lookup returns CDR1 KGHSH and CDR2 LQKENI. The V end was cut by 0 bases, the J end by 3 bases, with 8 bases between. This CDR3 spans 14 amino acids. This CDR3 reads CASSPPVGDTEAFF. Here the CDR3 DNA reads TGTGCCAGCTCACCACCGGTGGGGGACACTGAAGCTTTCTTT.

The table lists this clonotype with many counts. CDR3 coding DNA: TGTGCCAGCAGCTTCATGGGACTAGCGGGGGGCCACACAGATACGCAGTATTTT. As protein: CASSFMGLAGGHTDTQYF. The V and J genes are TRBV11-2 and TRBJ2-3; 15 bases align to TRBD2. Trimming took 3 bases from V and 2 from J; bases not matched to a gene: 6. This CDR3 is 18 amino acids long. Germline V gene data show CDR1 as SGHAT and CDR2 as FQNNGV.

This clonotype was seen at least ten times. The V call is TRBV7-9, the J call TRBJ2-5; D could derive from TRBD1 or TRBD2 (5 bases each). Trimming removed 5 bases at V and 5 bases at J, with 12 bases between. Germline CDR1 is SEHNR and CDR2 is FQNEAQ (reference sequence). The CDR3 contains 13 residues. DNA for the CDR3: TGTGCCAGCAGCCGAGGGGCAGGGGAGACCCAGTACTTC. This codes for CASSRGAGETQYF.

This clonotype was detected ten times or more. The V and J genes are TRBV5-1 and TRBJ1-2; 8 nucleotides agree with TRBD1. Germline V gives CDR1 SGHRS, CDR2 YFSETQ. The CDR3 loop spans 16 amino acids. Trimming took 4 bases from V and 1 from J; bases not matched to a gene: 9. CDR3 in amino acids: CASSALGQGVNYGYTF. The CDR3 region has the DNA TGCGCCAGCAGCGCCCTCGGACAGGGTGTTAACTATGGCTACACCTTC.

This clonotype occurred many times. The chain recombines TRBV20-1 with TRBJ2-1; TRBD2 matches 8 bases. Trimming took 1 base from V and 2 from J; bases not matched to a gene: 4. The germline V gene encodes CDR1 DFQATT and CDR2 SNEGSKA (reference sequence). The CDR3 extends over 15 amino acids. The CDR3 region is CSARGPGGAYNEQFF. CDR3 DNA sequence: TGCAGTGCTAGAGGACCCGGGGGGGCCTACAATGAGCAGTTCTTC.

In its sample, this clonotype was seen many times. The V call is TRBV12-3 or TRBV12-4, the J call TRBJ1-1; unclear D gene. The V end was cut by 3 bases, the J end by 5 bases, with 13 bases between. The CDR3 totals 14 residues. CDR3 in amino acids: CASSFFTEGTEAFF. In DNA, the CDR3 is TGTGCCAGCAGTTTTTTCACCGAAGGTACTGAAGCTTTCTTT.

This clonotype was detected many times. J is TRBJ1-5 and V is TRBV20-1; a weak D match, TRBD1 (5 bases). CDR3 length: 13 amino acids. V was trimmed by 6 bases and J by 6 bases, leaving 15 bases between them. Germline V gene lookup returns CDR1 DFQATT and CDR2 SNEGSKA (reference sequence). The CDR3 nucleotides read TGCAGTGCAGCCGGGGCGGGTGGTCAGCCCCAGCATTTT. Residues: CSAAGAGGQPQHF.

This clonotype was seen at least ten times. The chain is built from TRBV29-1 and TRBJ2-7, with 10 bases matching TRBD2. This CDR3 comprises 16 residues. V gave up 0 bases and J gave up 2 bases; unmatched junction bases: 7. Germline CDR1 is SQVTM and CDR2 is ANQGSEA. The CDR3 region is CSVEDKGLAETYEQYF. CDR3 DNA sequence: TGCAGCGTTGAAGACAAAGGACTAGCGGAAACCTACGAGCAGTACTTC.

The J gene is TRBJ2-1, the V gene TRBV11-1; TRBD2 agrees at 8 bases. V lost 1 base, J lost 0 bases, and 8 bases stayed unmatched. Germline V gene sequence: CDR1 SGHAT, CDR2 FQDESV (reference sequence). CDR3 length equals 18 residues. The CDR3 region has the DNA TGTGCCAGCAGCTTAGGCGGGAGGCCCCACAGCTCCTACAATGAGCAGTTCTTC. Its translation is CASSLGGRPHSSYNEQFF.

This clonotype has ten or more counts. The J gene is TRBJ2-7, the V gene TRBV6-1; D might be TRBD2 (6 bases). This CDR3 contains 14 residues. The V gene's germline CDR1 is MNHNS and CDR2 SASEGT. With 3 bases removed from V and 3 bases from J, the gap between germline ends came to 12 bases. CDR3 amino acids: CASSDLARHYEQYV. The CDR3 DNA follows: TGTGCCAGCAGTGACCTAGCGAGGCACTACGAGCAGTACGTC.

This clonotype was recorded many times. This chain joins TRBV10-2 and TRBJ1-2, with 8 nucleotides matching TRBD1. The germline V gene has CDR1 WSHSY and CDR2 SAAADI. This CDR3 has 15 amino acids. Trimming took 6 bases from V and 3 from J; bases not matched to a gene: 9. CDR3 loop: CASRPGDRRYYGYTF. CDR3 DNA sequence: TGCGCCAGCAGACCTGGGGACAGGCGATACTATGGCTACACCTTC.

This clonotype was recorded many times. J is TRBJ2-1 and V is TRBV7-2; no clear D. The CDR3 runs to 15 residues. CDR1 SGHTA and CDR2 FQGNSA come from the germline V gene. V was trimmed by 3 bases and J by 0 bases, leaving 9 bases between them. CDR3 protein: CASSFDKGSYNEQFF. In nucleotides, the CDR3 is TGTGCCAGCAGCTTCGACAAGGGCTCCTACAATGAGCAGTTCTTC.

This clonotype was found many times. This chain connects TRBV29-1 to TRBJ2-1; D perhaps matches TRBD1 (6 bases). The CDR3 extends over 15 amino acids. Germline CDR1 is SQVTM and CDR2 is ANQGSEA. V was cut by 4 bases and J by 7 bases, with 20 bases left in between. The CDR3 nucleotides are TGCAGCGTTGGTCCCTTCGGCAGGGGAGCGAATGAGCAGTTCTTC. Amino acid sequence: CSVGPFGRGANEQFF.

This clonotype was seen at least ten times. The chain carries TRBV7-9 and TRBJ2-7; the D gene is possibly TRBD1 (5 bases). There are 13 residues in the CDR3. Germline V CDR1 and CDR2: SEHNR, FQNEAQ (reference sequence). Trimming pared 4 bases from V and 3 bases from J, leaving 10 bases between. The CDR3 region has the DNA TGTGCCAGCAGCTCGATAGACAGCTACGAGCAGTACGTC. It is translated as CASSSIDSYEQYV.

The rearrangement uses TRBV10-1 and TRBJ2-3; D is uncertain. V gave up 2 bases and J gave up 4 bases, with 10 bases separating them. This CDR3 has 14 residues. CDR1 is WNHNN and CDR2 is SYGVQD in the germline V gene (reference sequence). For the CDR3, the DNA is TGCGCCAGCAGTGAGCCAGGACGTCCAGATACGCAGTATTTT. Protein product: CASSEPGRPDTQYF.

This clonotype was detected ten times or more. The chain joins TRBV11-2 to TRBJ1-1; 8 nucleotides align to TRBD1. Unmatched junction bases numbered 5, after V lost 3 bases and J lost 5 bases. This CDR3 region has 14 residues. CDR1 and CDR2 (germline): SGHAT, FQNNGV. The CDR3 DNA reads as TGTGCCAGCAGCTTTACGACAGGGGATACTGAAGCTTTCTTT. Protein product: CASSFTTGDTEAFF. Full variable domain (missing parts from reference TRBV11-2 and TRBJ1-1): EAGVAQSPRYKIIEKRQSVAFWCNPISGHATLYWYQQILGQGPKLLIQFQNNGVVDDSQLPKDRFSAERLKGVDSTLKIQPAKLEDSAVYLCASSFTTGDTEAFFGQGTRLTVV.

This clonotype was observed at least ten times. This sequence joins TRBV7-3 and TRBJ2-6, with D possibly matching TRBD2 (5 bases). V lost 5 bases and J lost 0, with 14 bases in between. Per the germline V gene, CDR1 is SGHTA and CDR2 is FQGTGA. This CDR3 is 17 amino acids long. This CDR3 reads CASSPPTGSSGANVLTF. CDR3 sequence (DNA): TGTGCCAGCAGCCCCCCGACGGGGAGCTCTGGGGCCAACGTCCTGACTTTC.

This clonotype was observed many times. The chain joins TRBV5-1 to TRBJ2-1; TRBD2 aligns across 15 bases. CDR3 size: 17 residues. J was trimmed by 1 base and V by 4 bases; bases with no gene match: 3. CDR1 is SGHRS and CDR2 is YFSETQ in the germline V gene. The CDR3 nucleotides are TGCGCCAGCAGCCCCGGACTAGCGGGAGGGTCCTACAATGAGCAGTTCTTC. Residues: CASSPGLAGGSYNEQFF.

In its sample, this clonotype was seen many times. The rearrangement links TRBV29-1 to TRBJ2-6; D gene unclear. Trimming shortened V by 5 bases and J by 6 bases, and 5 bases separated the two germline ends. This CDR3 contains 11 residues. Per the germline V gene, CDR1 is SQVTM and CDR2 is ANQGSEA. The CDR3 DNA sequence: TGCAGCGTTCCTGTGGCCAACGTCCTGACTTTC. Translating it yields CSVPVANVLTF.

The chain uses TRBV11-2 and TRBJ2-1; tentative D call: TRBD1 (5 bases). This CDR3 comprises 15 residues. V gave up 5 bases and J gave up 4 bases, with 15 bases separating them. The germline V gene has CDR1 SGHAT and CDR2 FQNNGV. CDR3 sequence: CASSGAANPYNEQFF. CDR3 coding DNA: TGTGCCAGCAGCGGGGCGGCGAACCCATACAATGAGCAGTTCTTC. Full variable domain (missing parts from reference TRBV11-2 and TRBJ2-1): EAGVAQSPRYKIIEKRQSVAFWCNPISGHATLYWYQQILGQGPKLLIQFQNNGVVDDSQLPKDRFSAERLKGVDSTLKIQPAKLEDSAVYLCASSGAANPYNEQFFGPGTRLTVL.

This clonotype appeared many times. The CDR3 here is CSVSGGEKLFF. Here the CDR3 DNA reads TGCAGTGTTTCAGGCGGGGAAAAACTGTTTTTT. This chain connects TRBV20-1 to TRBJ1-4, with no clear D. CDR1 and CDR2 from the germline V gene are DFQATT and SNEGSKA (reference sequence). This CDR3 comprises 11 residues. V dropped 7 bases and J dropped 8 bases, with 11 bases sitting between them.

At least ten counts were recorded for this clonotype. This chain links TRBV6-5 with TRBJ1-6; TRBD1 aligns across 9 bases. Germline loops: CDR1 MNHEY, CDR2 SVGAGI. After removal of 4 bases from V and 2 bases from J, the junction contained 6 bases not matched to a gene. The CDR3 has 17 amino acids. The CDR3 region has the DNA TGTGCCAGCAGTTCCGACAGGGGGGAAACCTATAATTCACCCCTCCACTTT. Translating it yields CASSSDRGETYNSPLHF.

This clonotype was counted many times. The J gene is TRBJ2-3, the V gene TRBV11-2, with D possibly TRBD2 on 5 matching bases. V lost 4 bases and J lost 3, with 14 bases in between. The CDR3 spans 15 residues. CDR1 SGHAT and CDR2 FQNNGV come from the germline V gene. The CDR3 region has the DNA TGTGCCAGCAGCTCGCTCAGAGGGAAGACAGATACGCAGTATTTT. Translation: CASSSLRGKTDTQYF.

V and J are TRBV11-2 and TRBJ2-3; TRBD1 matches 12 bases. Germline assignment: CDR1 SGHAT and CDR2 FQNNGV. Unmatched junction bases numbered 7, after V lost 1 base and J lost 2 bases. This CDR3 comprises 18 residues. The CDR3 spells CASSLVGTGGDPTDTQYF. DNA for the CDR3: TGTGCCAGCAGCTTAGTCGGGACAGGGGGCGACCCCACAGATACGCAGTATTTT.